The clone carrying this TCR beta chain was observed at least ten times. Antigen: not known. The sample is drawn from a study of blood T cells in healthy people across ages. Broader study findings: TCR beta diversity, measured per million T cells, fell in a roughly linear way with age.

For the second PCR, which ran for about 6 to 11 cycles, a sample-barcoded 5' primer and a J-beta primer mix were used. In TCRdb, the 5' RACE reads were re-called with MiXCR into one record per CDR3 protein. The sample contains 790,000 or so distinct CDR3 sequences, approximately 60% of which appear only once. This CDR3 is built from 14 residues. CDR1 and CDR2 from the germline V gene are DFQATT and SNEGSKA (reference sequence). Trimming removed 2 bases from V and 3 bases from J; junction bases left unmatched: 3. The source of this sequence is a middle-aged man in good health. The sequenced material came from blood. The genes are TRBV20-1 and TRBJ1-5, with 8 bases fitting TRBD1. The CDR3 is CSARPGQANQPQHF. In DNA form, the CDR3 reads TGCAGTGCTAGACCGGGACAGGCCAATCAGCCCCAGCATTTT.